Here is one TCR beta chain with its context. What it binds is unknown. The sample comes from a study of cytomegalovirus exposure and HLA in healthy donors. Broader study findings: According to a later analysis, donors in an Asian-associated ancestry cluster reportedly had fewer N-insertions than the roughly 720-donor mean.

PCR employed 60 Vbeta and 13 Jbeta primers. The data were produced by immunoSEQ multiplex PCR, yet TCRdb's version contains in-frame clones alone and is incomplete. The table records 90,000 to 130,000 clones, roughly 80% of them present only once. Germline V gene sequence: CDR1 SGHRS, CDR2 YFSETQ. Trimming cost V 1 base and J 5 bases, with 15 bases left between them. There are 15 residues in the CDR3. The chain has TRBV5-1 and TRBJ1-2; tentative D call: TRBD1 (6 bases). The sample was PBMCs. This clonotype originated in a man aged 25-40 years in good health and CMV-seropositive. The CDR3 protein is CASSLRGGLGYGYTF. Written as DNA, the CDR3 is TGCGCCAGCAGCTTGAGAGGGGGTCTTGGGTATGGCTACACCTTC.